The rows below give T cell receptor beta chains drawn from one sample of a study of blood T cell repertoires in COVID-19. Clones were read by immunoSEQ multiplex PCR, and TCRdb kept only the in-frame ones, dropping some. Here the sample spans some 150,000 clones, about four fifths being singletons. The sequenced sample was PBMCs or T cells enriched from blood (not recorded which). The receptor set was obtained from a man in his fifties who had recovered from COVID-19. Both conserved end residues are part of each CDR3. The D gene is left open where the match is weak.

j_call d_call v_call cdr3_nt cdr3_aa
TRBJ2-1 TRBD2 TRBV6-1 TGTGCCAGCAGTGAAGGGGCGGGGGGGCCGCATGAGCAGTTCTTC CASSEGAGGPHEQFF
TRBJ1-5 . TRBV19 TGTGCCAGTAGTATAGACCAAAATCAGCCCCAGCATTTT CASSIDQNQPQHF
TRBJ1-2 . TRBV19 TGTGCCAGCCAGGGTTTTACAAGATATGGCTACACCTTC CASQGFTRYGYTF
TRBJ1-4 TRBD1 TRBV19 TGTGCCACCACAGGGGACCCAGCAACTAATGAAAAACTGTTTTTT CATTGDPATNEKLFF
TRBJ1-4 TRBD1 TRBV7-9 TGTGCCAGCAGGGAACAGGGGGCGCGTGAAAAACTGTTTTTT CASREQGAREKLFF
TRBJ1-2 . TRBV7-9 TGTGCCAGCAGCCCAATGGCCTATGGCTACACCTTC CASSPMAYGYTF
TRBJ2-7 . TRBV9 TGTGCCAGCAGCGTAGAGTCAGGGTTATGGGACGAGCAGTACTTC CASSVESGLWDEQYF
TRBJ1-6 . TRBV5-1 TGCGCCAGCAGCTTGGCCAGGCAGATAGATTCACCCCTCCACTTT CASSLARQIDSPLHF
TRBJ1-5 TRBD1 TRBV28 TGTGCCAGCAGTTCACCCAGACAGGGGGGCAATCAGCCCCAGCATTTT CASSSPRQGGNQPQHF
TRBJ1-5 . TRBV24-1 TGTGCCACCAGTGACAAGTCGTTTCGGGGCAATCAGCCCCAGCATTTT CATSDKSFRGNQPQHF
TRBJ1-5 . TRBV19 TGTGCCAGTAGTACAGAGGACAGCCCAAATCAGCCCCAGCATTTT CASSTEDSPNQPQHF
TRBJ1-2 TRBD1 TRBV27 TGTGCCAGCGGGGACAGGGACCGCTATGGCTACACCTTC CASGDRDRYGYTF
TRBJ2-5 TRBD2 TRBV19 TGTGCCAGTAGTATCTGGACTAGCGGGGAAGAGACCCAGTACTTC CASSIWTSGEETQYF
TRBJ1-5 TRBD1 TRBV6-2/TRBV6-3 TGTGCCAGCAGTTTACTAAACAGGGGTGGTAGCAATCAGCCCCAGCATTTT CASSLLNRGGSNQPQHF
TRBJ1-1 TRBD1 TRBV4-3 TGCGCCAGCAGCCCCGGACAGGGGAGGGTGCTGATGACTGAAGCTTTCTTT CASSPGQGRVLMTEAFF
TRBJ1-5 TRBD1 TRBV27 TGTGCCAGCAGGACCCAGGGGGCAGGCAATCAGCCCCAGCATTTT CASRTQGAGNQPQHF